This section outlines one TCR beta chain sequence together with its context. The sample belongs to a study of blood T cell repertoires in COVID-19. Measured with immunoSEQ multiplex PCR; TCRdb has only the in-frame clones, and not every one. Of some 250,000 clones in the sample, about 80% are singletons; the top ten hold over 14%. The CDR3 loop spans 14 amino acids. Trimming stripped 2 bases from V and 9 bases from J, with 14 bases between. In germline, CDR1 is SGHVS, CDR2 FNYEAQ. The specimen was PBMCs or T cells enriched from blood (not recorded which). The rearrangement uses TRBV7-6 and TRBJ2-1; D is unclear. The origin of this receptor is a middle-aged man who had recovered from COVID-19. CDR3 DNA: TGTGCCAGCAGCTTATCGACTGGCCCGCGTGAGCAGTTCTTC. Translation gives CASSLSTGPREQFF.